This TCR beta chain was identified in a study of T cell responses to AZD1222 COVID-19 vaccine (dated by TCRdb to about 2021). The study in broad terms: AZD1222 recipients whose second dose came at about 4 weeks and those whose second dose came at about 12 weeks were combined into one group, since spike-specific TCR depth and breadth did not differ between the two schedules. Trial participants were enrolled by age into 18-55, 56-69 and 70-plus year subgroups, with about 150, 28 and 57 TCR-sequenced participants respectively. A total of approximately 240 trial participants underwent TCR sequencing, of whom some 210 received two doses of AZD1222 and about 26 received two doses of the MenACWY control vaccine.

Points on this clone: Its binding antigen is unknown. No per-base quality is available; no much larger clone lies one base away.

V is clipped by 4 bases and J by 8 bases, and the sequence between their germline boundaries is 15 bases long. As encoded in the germline V gene, CDR1 is SGDLS while CDR2 is YYNGEE. The CDR3 runs 14 amino acids, cysteine and phenylalanine included. Only CDR3 DNA is held: 42 bases, read in frame from base 1. Sample time point, as interpreted from the label and publication: baseline before first vaccination. Samples from vaccinated people were obtained from the UK trials COV001 and COV002, which included a single-blind randomized controlled phase 2/3 trial of AZD1222 (ChAdOx1 nCoV-19) in healthy adults. Trial participant PBMC samples were collected at day 0 and day 28 after the second dose for TCRbeta chain sequencing. The CDR3 regions of human TCRbeta chains were subjected to immunosequencing. The original methods were these. TCRs in the repertoires were compared against a reference library of SARS-CoV-2-specific TCRs that had been generated with the MIRA antigen-specificity platform. Breadth was defined as the fraction of unique TCRs that were SARS-CoV-2-associated. Depth was defined as the fraction of total T cells that were SARS-CoV-2-associated. Using the MIRA data, every spike-specific TCR was mapped to the spike region that the TCR reacted to and assigned to either a CD4 or a CD8 class. Log10-transformed breadth and depth values were compared by one-way ANOVA with Sidak's multiple comparisons tests. TCRdb mirrors the immuneACCESS table, restricted to in-frame sequences. Some clones are absent from its copies; in checked studies, under half trace to an unresolved V gene, and the reason for the others is unknown. V and J calls and clone size follow that table, whereas D and trimming were derived from the DNA. Recorded for this sample are about 130,000 clones; about 89% of them occurred a single time. The ten largest account for about 1.6% of the sample.

Overall study results and their limits: A significant rise in spike-specific TCR breadth and depth was observed after two AZD1222 doses relative to day 0 and relative to MenACWY recipients. Reportedly, close to half of the unique spike-specific TCRs recognized epitopes lying outside the regions that are mutated in the B.1.351 and B.1.1.7 variants. Conclusions about previously exposed vaccinees were limited because only 6 or 7 AZD1222 recipients were SARS-CoV-2 seropositive at baseline. Participants were mostly white British, with more females than males. The authors suggested clonal diversity may have been underestimated. Because no day 14 peak-response samples were available, repertoires were characterized only after the peak T cell response. In the small 56-69-year group, the increase in depth fell short of significance, most likely because of low power. Vaccine-associated CD4 TCRs spanned the whole spike protein, with dominant responses in regions 160-218 and 743-854.

The receptor comes from an adult in good health. The chain uses TRBV9 and TRBJ1-4; the D region possibly corresponds to TRBD1 (5 bases align). Sequencing was performed on peripheral blood, taken on day 0 of AZD1222 vaccination. The DNA reads TGTGCCAGCAGCCGGGGGGATAGTAGGGAAAAACTGTTTTTT. This encodes CASSRGDSREKLFF.